The 10 T cell receptor beta chains in this list originate from one sample, sequenced in a study of cytomegalovirus exposure and HLA in healthy donors. Vbeta (60) and Jbeta (13) primers were used in the PCR. Profiled with immunoSEQ multiplex PCR; TCRdb holds only in-frame clones, not every one. There are some 170,000 clones in the sample; around four fifths occur only once, and roughly 1.3% lies in the top ten. The sequenced sample consisted of PBMCs. These receptors were taken from a woman aged 45-65 years in good health and CMV-seronegative.

The chain couples TRBV2 to TRBJ1-4; a possible D gene is TRBD1 (6 bases). With 5 bases removed from V and 4 bases from J, the gap between germline ends came to 11 bases. From germline, CDR1 is SNHLY and CDR2 FYNNEI. There are 14 residues in the CDR3. The CDR3 coding sequence is TGTGCCAGCAGTCTTGACAGGTTTAATGAAAAACTGTTTTTT. It specifies CASSLDRFNEKLFF.

The genes are TRBV5-5 and TRBJ2-7; 12 positions match TRBD2. There are 15 residues in the CDR3. Germline V CDR1 and CDR2: SGHKS, YYEKEE (reference sequence). J lost 2 bases, V lost 0 bases, and 0 bases had no gene match. The CDR3 coding sequence is TGTGCCAGCAGCTTGGGGACTAGCGGGGCCTACGAGCAGTACTTC. Translating it yields CASSLGTSGAYEQYF.

The rearrangement uses TRBV19 and TRBJ2-1; 10 bases are a match to TRBD1. Germline V gives CDR1 LNHDA, CDR2 SQIVND (reference sequence). The ends lost 5 bases at V and 7 bases at J; junction bases unmatched: 8. The length of the CDR3 is 15 residues. CDR3 loop: CASSFPGQGINEQFF. The CDR3 DNA reads as TGTGCCAGTAGTTTCCCGGGACAGGGGATAAATGAGCAGTTCTTC.

The gene calls are TRBV19 and TRBJ2-1, with D tentatively TRBD2 (6 bases). Trimming removed 3 bases at V and 0 bases at J, with 9 bases between. Germline values: CDR1 LNHDA, CDR2 SQIVND (reference sequence). This CDR3 region has 15 residues. This chain's CDR3 is CASSMGAGSYNEQFF. DNA of the CDR3: TGTGCCAGTAGTATGGGAGCGGGCTCCTACAATGAGCAGTTCTTC.

This clone was observed a few times. The gene calls are TRBV6-5 and TRBJ1-2; no reliable D call. V was trimmed by 6 bases and J by 0 bases, leaving 5 bases between them. Germline CDR1 is MNHEY and CDR2 is SVGAGI. This CDR3 has 12 residues. CDR3 nucleotide sequence: TGTGCCAGCAGCCCCTCTAACTATGGCTACACCTTC. It translates to CASSPSNYGYTF.

V usage is TRBV18 and J usage is TRBJ2-7; the match to TRBD1 covers 7 bases. The germline V gene encodes CDR1 KGHSH and CDR2 LQKENI. Trimming took 3 bases from V and 0 from J; bases not matched to a gene: 5. The CDR3 has 15 residues. The CDR3 DNA sequence: TGTGCCAGCTCACCGGGACAGACGTACTCCTACGAGCAGTACTTC. As protein: CASSPGQTYSYEQYF. Looking up the rest from reference TRBV18 and TRBJ2-7 gives the full variable domain: NAGVMQNPRHLVRRRGQEARLRCSPMKGHSHVYWYRQLPEEGLKFMVYLQKENIIDESGMPKERFSAEFPKEGPSILRIQQVVRGDSAAYFCASSPGQTYSYEQYFGPGTRLTVT.

The gene calls are TRBV19 and TRBJ1-1, with 8 nucleotides matching TRBD1. Germline CDR1 and CDR2: LNHDA and SQIVND (reference sequence). The CDR3 covers 17 residues. Trimming cost V 4 bases and J 6 bases; bases outside gene matches: 16. The CDR3 reads CASSTGTGIRAGSEAFF. In DNA, the CDR3 is TGTGCCAGTAGTACCGGGACAGGCATACGGGCAGGTTCTGAAGCTTTCTTT.

The rearrangement joins TRBV10-3 to TRBJ1-1, with TRBD1 as a possible D gene (6 bases). The length of the CDR3 is 13 residues. The V and J ends lost 10 bases and 0 bases respectively, with 12 bases between them. Germline-derived CDR1 and CDR2 are ENHRY and SYGVKD. The CDR3 protein is CASRGDMNTEAFF. The CDR3 DNA reads TGTGCCAGCAGAGGGGACATGAACACTGAAGCTTTCTTT.

The V gene is TRBV5-4, the J gene TRBJ2-7; a weak D match, TRBD1 (7 bases). Germline CDR1 reads SGHNT; CDR2 reads YYREEE (reference sequence). The V gene lost 2 bases and the J gene lost 2 bases, with 11 bases spanning the gap. The CDR3 consists of 14 residues. DNA for the CDR3: TGTGCCAGCAGCTTAGGGGGGACAGCCTACGAGCAGTACTTC. Its translation: CASSLGGTAYEQYF. Full variable domain (missing parts from reference TRBV5-4 and TRBJ2-7): ETGVTQSPTHLIKTRGQQVTLRCSSQSGHNTVSWYQQALGQGPQFIFQYYREEENGRGNFPPRFSGLQFPNYSSELNVNALELDDSALYLCASSLGGTAYEQYFGPGTRLTVT.

This rearrangement joins TRBV11-2 to TRBJ2-3; D not certain. The CDR3 consists of 11 residues. V lost 5 bases, J lost 10 bases, and 10 bases lay in between. Germline lookup yields CDR1 SGHAT and CDR2 FQNNGV. The CDR3 loop is CASSLFIAQYF. CDR3 DNA: TGTGCCAGCAGCCTCTTTATTGCGCAGTATTTT. Looking up the rest from reference TRBV11-2 and TRBJ2-3 gives the full variable domain: EAGVAQSPRYKIIEKRQSVAFWCNPISGHATLYWYQQILGQGPKLLIQFQNNGVVDDSQLPKDRFSAERLKGVDSTLKIQPAKLEDSAVYLCASSLFIAQYFGPGTRLTVL.